Listed here are 3 T cell receptor beta chains from one sample, sequenced in a study of cytomegalovirus exposure and HLA in healthy donors. Researchers ran the PCR with 60 Vbeta and 13 Jbeta primers. TCRdb's table, derived via immunoSEQ multiplex PCR, lists solely in-frame clones and lacks some. The sample has around 150,000 clones; roughly 84% are singletons. Input material: PBMCs. These receptors were obtained from a man in his late teens or twenties in good health and CMV-seropositive.

The chain uses TRBV6-6 and TRBJ1-5, with D uncertain. Trimming pared 6 bases from V and 3 bases from J, leaving 12 bases between. CDR1 and CDR2 from the germline V gene are MNHNY and SVGAGI (reference sequence). This CDR3 comprises 14 residues. The CDR3 nucleotides read TGTGCCAGCAGGCTGACTACCCCCAATCAGCCCCAGCATTTT. It translates to CASRLTTPNQPQHF.

The chain has TRBV5-1 and TRBJ2-3, with D maybe TRBD2 (5 bases). This CDR3 is 16 amino acids long. V shed 1 base and J shed 0 bases, with 12 bases lying between them. The V gene's germline CDR1 is SGHRS and CDR2 YFSETQ. The CDR3 sequence: CASSLFASSSTDTQYF. CDR3 nucleotides: TGCGCCAGCAGCTTGTTCGCTAGCAGTAGCACAGATACGCAGTATTTT.

As for this clone: This sample includes further DNA sequences coding for the same CDR3. The genes are TRBV7-9 and TRBJ2-1, with TRBD2 as a possible D gene (6 bases). Germline CDR1 reads SEHNR; CDR2 reads FQNEAQ (reference sequence). The CDR3 contains 14 residues. The ends were cut back, 3 bases at V and 2 bases at J, with 8 bases in the middle. CDR3 loop: CASSLGGTYNEQFF. CDR3 coding DNA: TGTGCCAGCAGCTTGGGGGGAACCTACAATGAGCAGTTCTTC.